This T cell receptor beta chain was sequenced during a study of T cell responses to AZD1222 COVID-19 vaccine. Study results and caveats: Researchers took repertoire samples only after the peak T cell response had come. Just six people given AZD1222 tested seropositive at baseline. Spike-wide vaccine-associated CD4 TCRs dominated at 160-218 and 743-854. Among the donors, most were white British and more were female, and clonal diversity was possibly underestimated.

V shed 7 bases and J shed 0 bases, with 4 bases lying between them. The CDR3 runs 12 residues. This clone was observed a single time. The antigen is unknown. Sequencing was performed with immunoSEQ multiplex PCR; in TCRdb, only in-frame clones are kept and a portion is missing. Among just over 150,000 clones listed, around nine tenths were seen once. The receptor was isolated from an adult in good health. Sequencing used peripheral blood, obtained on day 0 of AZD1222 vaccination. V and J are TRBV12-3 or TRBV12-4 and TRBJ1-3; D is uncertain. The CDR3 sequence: CASTHSGNTIYF. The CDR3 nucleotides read TGTGCCAGCACTCACTCTGGAAACACCATATATTTT.